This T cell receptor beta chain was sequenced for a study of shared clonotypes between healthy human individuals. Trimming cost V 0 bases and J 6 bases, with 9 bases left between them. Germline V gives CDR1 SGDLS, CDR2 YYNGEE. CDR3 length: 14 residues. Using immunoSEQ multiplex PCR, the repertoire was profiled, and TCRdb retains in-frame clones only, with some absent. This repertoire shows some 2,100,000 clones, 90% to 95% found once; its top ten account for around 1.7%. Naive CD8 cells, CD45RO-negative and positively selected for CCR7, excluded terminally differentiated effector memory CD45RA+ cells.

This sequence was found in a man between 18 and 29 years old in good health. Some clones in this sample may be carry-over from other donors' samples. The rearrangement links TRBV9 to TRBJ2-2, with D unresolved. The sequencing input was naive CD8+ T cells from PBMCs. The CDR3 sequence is CASSVGPESGELFF. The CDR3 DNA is TGTGCCAGCAGCGTAGGCCCCGAATCCGGGGAGCTGTTTTTT.